This T cell receptor beta chain stems from a study of T cell repertoires in cytomegalovirus infection. Background on the study: The authors used CMV epitopes that were HLA-C-restricted (recently identified) and HLA-B-restricted (well studied). In public TCR beta signatures, there were indications of both CMV infection and matching HLA type.

The CDR3 spans 16 residues. Germline CDR1 and CDR2: SEHNR and FQNEAQ (reference sequence). The V gene lost 0 bases and the J gene lost 3 bases, with 15 bases spanning the gap. As regards this clonotype: Its antigen is still unknown.

Study-level findings and limits: Individuals carrying CMV plus the relevant HLA were identified by cumulative frequency of public TCR beta families. Clonotype analysis showed dominance of the ex vivo response by HLA-C-restricted CMV-specific TCR beta clonotypes.

TCRdb analysed the reads with MiXCR anew, one entry per CDR3 protein. This sample has more than 300,000 distinct CDR3 sequences, with roughly 36% found just once. The source material was cultured PBMCs, sampled from culture after CMV antigen stimulation. The clonotype originates from a human donor in good health (CMV status not recorded). Some clones in this sample may be carry-over from other donors' samples. The genes are TRBV7-9 and TRBJ2-7; a weak D match, TRBD2 (6 bases). The CDR3 here is CASSLAPGTGVYEQYF. CDR3 in DNA: TGTGCCAGCAGCTTAGCCCCGGGGACTGGGGTCTACGAGCAGTACTTC.